This is a list of T cell receptor beta chains from one sample in a study of cytomegalovirus exposure and HLA in healthy donors. The protocol was immunoSEQ multiplex PCR, while the TCRdb copy is restricted to in-frame clones and leaves out a portion. The sample includes 90,000 or so clones, approximately 78% of them seen just once. The specimen was PBMCs. The receptors originated from a male donor in good health and CMV-seropositive. The CDR3 runs from the conserved cysteine through the conserved F or W. The order of the fields is D gene, clone size, J gene, V gene, CDR3 protein, CDR3 DNA. D genes are given only for firm matches. Size values are once, few and many counts, or a class for expanded clones, and some rows have none.

NA,NA,TRBJ2-1,TRBV5-1,CASSPQTSYNEQFF,TGCGCCAGCAGCCCCCAGACTAGCTACAATGAGCAGTTCTTC
TRBD2,NA,TRBJ2-1,TRBV7-7,CASSKGPVEAGGRDEQFF,TGTGCCAGCAGTAAGGGGCCGGTAGAGGCGGGGGGGCGAGATGAGCAGTTCTTC
NA,NA,TRBJ1-1,TRBV27,CASISGLDAEAFF,TGTGCCAGCATCTCAGGATTAGACGCTGAAGCTTTCTTT
NA,NA,TRBJ1-1,TRBV18,CASSPGALFTEAFF,TGTGCCAGCTCCCCCGGAGCGCTCTTCACTGAAGCTTTCTTT
TRBD2,NA,TRBJ2-5,TRBV5-1,CASSLAGAEETQYF,TGCGCCAGCAGTCTAGCGGGGGCGGAAGAGACCCAGTACTTC
NA,NA,TRBJ2-7,TRBV14,CASSQDEGTGYYEQYF,TGTGCCAGCAGCCAAGATGAAGGAACAGGGTACTACGAGCAGTACTTC
NA,NA,TRBJ2-7,TRBV2,CASRGPRGAGEQYF,TGTGCCAGCAGGGGCCCCCGGGGAGCGGGTGAGCAGTACTTC
NA,NA,TRBJ2-2,TRBV11-3,CASSYQYTGELFF,TGTGCCAGCAGCTATCAGTACACCGGGGAGCTGTTTTTT
TRBD1,few,TRBJ1-5,TRBV6-6,CASSPQGQPNQPQHF,TGTGCCAGCAGTCCCCAGGGACAGCCAAATCAGCCCCAGCATTTT
TRBD1,NA,TRBJ2-3,TRBV6-1,CASRPGTGGLNTQYF,TGTGCCAGCCGCCCCGGGACAGGGGGCTTGAATACGCAGTATTTT
TRBD2,NA,TRBJ2-1,TRBV7-9,CASSLVSGRNYNEQFF,TGTGCCAGCAGCTTAGTTAGCGGGAGGAATTACAATGAGCAGTTCTTC
TRBD2,NA,TRBJ2-3,TRBV6-4,CASSDGGLGGTDTQYF,TGTGCCAGCAGTGATGGAGGACTAGGTGGCACAGATACGCAGTATTTT
NA,NA,TRBJ2-1,TRBV27,CASSSPRGEAYNEQFF,TGTGCCAGCAGTTCCCCAAGGGGTGAAGCCTACAATGAGCAGTTCTTC
NA,NA,TRBJ1-1,TRBV7-9,CASSSRYTEAFF,TGTGCCAGCAGCTCTCGTTACACTGAAGCTTTCTTT
TRBD1,NA,TRBJ2-1,TRBV6-1,CASSEKPIYRGLGHEQFF,TGTGCCAGCAGTGAAAAACCCATCTACAGGGGCCTCGGCCATGAGCAGTTCTTC
NA,NA,TRBJ2-3,TRBV9,CASSVGGPLDTQYF,TGTGCCAGCAGCGTAGGGGGGCCCCTGGATACGCAGTATTTT
TRBD2,NA,TRBJ2-5,TRBV25-1,CASSASLKTDLRGEYF,TGTGCCAGCAGTGCTTCCCTTAAAACGGATCTACGGGGGGAGTACTTC
TRBD1,NA,TRBJ1-3,TRBV5-4,CASSPRQGLSGNTIYF,TGTGCCAGCAGCCCGCGACAGGGGCTCTCTGGAAACACCATATATTTT
NA,NA,TRBJ1-1,TRBV6-1,CASSGAGRGAFF,TGTGCCAGCAGTGGGGCGGGACGAGGGGCTTTCTTT
NA,NA,TRBJ1-2,TRBV2,CASSPTGLLLGDGYTF,TGTGCCAGCAGTCCAACGGGACTCCTTTTGGGGGATGGCTACACCTTC
TRBD1,NA,TRBJ1-1,TRBV19,CASGYGTAIEAFF,TGTGCCAGTGGCTACGGGACAGCCATTGAAGCTTTCTTT
TRBD1,NA,TRBJ1-5,TRBV11-2,CASSPGGGGNSNQPQHF,TGTGCCAGCAGCCCAGGGGGTGGGGGAAATAGCAATCAGCCCCAGCATTTT
NA,NA,TRBJ2-1,TRBV29-1,CSVFSSEQFF,TGCAGCGTTTTTTCGAGTGAGCAGTTCTTC
NA,NA,TRBJ1-6,TRBV6-6,CASRVSNSPLHF,TGTGCCAGCCGGGTATCTAATTCACCCCTCCACTTT
NA,NA,TRBJ2-2,TRBV28,CASSFRRMNTGELFF,TGTGCCAGCAGTTTTCGTAGAATGAACACCGGGGAGCTGTTTTTT
TRBD1,NA,TRBJ1-4,TRBV2,CASIRQGASEKLFF,TGTGCCAGCATCAGACAGGGGGCAAGTGAAAAACTGTTTTTT
TRBD1,NA,TRBJ1-5,TRBV15,CATSSDRGLGQPQHF,TGTGCCACCAGCTCCGACAGGGGGTTAGGGCAGCCCCAGCATTTT
NA,NA,TRBJ1-1,TRBV27,CASSLGGLNTEAFF,TGTGCCAGCAGTTTAGGTGGCTTGAACACTGAAGCTTTCTTT
TRBD1,NA,TRBJ2-7,TRBV5-4,CASSWGQFYEQYF,TGTGCCAGCAGCTGGGGACAGTTCTACGAGCAGTACTTC
TRBD2,NA,TRBJ2-5,TRBV7-2,CASSPGLGPDTQYF,TGTGCCAGCAGCCCGGGACTAGGGCCCGACACCCAGTACTTC
TRBD2,NA,TRBJ2-2,TRBV7-2,CASSLVGGSTGELFF,TGTGCCAGCAGCCTGGTCGGGGGGTCCACCGGGGAGCTGTTTTTT
NA,NA,TRBJ1-1,TRBV28,CASSPSLGENTEAFF,TGTGCCAGCAGTCCCTCCTTGGGCGAGAACACTGAAGCTTTCTTT
TRBD2,NA,TRBJ2-1,TRBV5-4,CASSLDLAGGLGNEQFF,TGTGCCAGCAGCTTGGATTTAGCGGGAGGGTTGGGCAATGAGCAGTTCTTC
TRBD1,once,TRBJ1-3,TRBV18,CASSPGTVQASGNTIYF,TGTGCCAGCTCACCGGGGACAGTTCAAGCATCTGGAAACACCATATATTTT
NA,NA,TRBJ1-1,TRBV27,CASSLGGLGTEAFF,TGTGCCAGCAGTTTAGGAGGGCTGGGGACTGAAGCTTTCTTT
NA,NA,TRBJ1-5,TRBV6-5,CASRADRTINQPQHF,TGTGCCAGCAGGGCGGACAGAACCATCAATCAGCCCCAGCATTTT
NA,few,TRBJ2-5,TRBV7-2,CASSYRRDETQYF,TGTGCCAGCAGCTACCGGAGGGACGAGACCCAGTACTTC
TRBD1,NA,TRBJ1-4,TRBV28,CASRGQRQGAAREKLFF,TGTGCCAGCAGGGGACAGAGACAGGGGGCAGCGAGGGAAAAACTGTTTTTT
TRBD2,NA,TRBJ2-3,TRBV9,CASSAMLAGSDTQYF,TGTGCCAGCAGCGCGATGCTAGCGGGGTCAGATACGCAGTATTTT
NA,NA,TRBJ2-1,TRBV27,CASRGPQSQQFF,TGTGCCAGCAGGGGCCCACAATCTCAGCAGTTCTTC
TRBD1,NA,TRBJ1-2,TRBV5-1,CASSLKGQGNYGYTF,TGCGCCAGCAGCCTTAAGGGACAGGGTAACTATGGCTACACCTTC
NA,NA,TRBJ2-7,TRBV6-5,CASSYRQASYEQYF,TGTGCCAGCAGTTACCGGCAGGCCTCCTACGAGCAGTACTTC
TRBD1,NA,TRBJ1-2,TRBV27,CASSPRPLQGDYGYTF,TGTGCCAGCAGCCCCCGACCGCTCCAGGGGGACTATGGCTACACCTTC
NA,NA,TRBJ1-4,TRBV19,CASNKGARRRGTNEKLFF,TGTGCCAGCAACAAAGGGGCCAGGCGGAGAGGAACTAATGAAAAACTGTTTTTT
TRBD1,NA,TRBJ1-2,TRBV7-9,CASSGGLVTGNYGYTF,TGTGCCAGCAGTGGCGGTCTTGTGACAGGGAACTATGGCTACACCTTC
TRBD1,once,TRBJ2-3,TRBV7-9,CASSLGGTGVWNTDTQYF,TGTGCCAGCAGCTTAGGTGGGACAGGGGTTTGGAACACAGATACGCAGTATTTT
TRBD1,few,TRBJ1-4,TRBV14,CASSRPTGVYEKLFF,TGTGCCAGCAGCCGACCGACAGGGGTTTATGAAAAACTGTTTTTT
TRBD2,few,TRBJ2-7,TRBV9,CASSEGLNYEQYF,TGTGCCAGCAGCGAGGGACTAAACTACGAGCAGTACTTC
TRBD1,once,TRBJ2-5,TRBV29-1,CSALPGQGRGETQYF,TGCAGCGCCCTGCCGGGACAGGGGAGGGGAGAGACCCAGTACTTC
TRBD1,NA,TRBJ1-1,TRBV6-5,CASARTGQGAMKAFF,TGTGCCAGCGCTCGAACGGGGCAGGGGGCTATGAAAGCTTTCTTT
NA,NA,TRBJ1-1,TRBV5-1,CASSRLGGDTEAFF,TGCGCCAGCAGCCGCCTCGGGGGAGACACTGAAGCTTTCTTT
TRBD2,NA,TRBJ2-5,TRBV5-1,CASSSGTSGEETQYF,TGCGCCAGCAGCTCTGGGACTAGCGGGGAAGAGACCCAGTACTTC
NA,NA,TRBJ1-3,TRBV15,CATSGDSVRGNTIYF,TGTGCCACCAGCGGAGATTCTGTGAGGGGAAACACCATATATTTT
TRBD2,NA,TRBJ2-2,TRBV4-1,CASSPRWGGRGTGELFF,TGCGCCAGCAGCCCTCGATGGGGGGGTAGAGGCACCGGGGAGCTGTTTTTT
NA,NA,TRBJ2-3,TRBV2,CASRRVISTDTQYF,TGTGCCAGCAGACGGGTAATTAGCACAGATACGCAGTATTTT
NA,NA,TRBJ1-1,TRBV27,CASSTGQMNTEAFF,TGTGCCAGCAGTACCGGACAGATGAACACTGAAGCTTTCTTT
NA,NA,TRBJ1-5,TRBV5-1,CASSIDYSNQPQHF,TGCGCCAGCAGTATAGATTATAGCAATCAGCCCCAGCATTTT
NA,NA,TRBJ2-5,TRBV14,CASSQDPTGFGTQYF,TGTGCCAGCAGCCAAGACCCTACAGGGTTCGGGACCCAGTACTTC
TRBD1,NA,TRBJ2-3,TRBV29-1,CRGRGDRDTDTQYF,TGCAGGGGGAGGGGGGACAGGGACACAGATACGCAGTATTTT
NA,NA,TRBJ2-7,TRBV7-9,CASSRRVGYEQYF,TGTGCCAGCAGTCGCCGGGTCGGCTACGAGCAGTACTTC